The clone carrying this T cell receptor (beta chain) has more than one count but fewer than ten. What it binds is unknown. The data are from a study of T cell responses to AZD1222 COVID-19 vaccine. Study findings and constraints: Spike-wide vaccine-associated CD4 TCRs dominated at 160-218 and 743-854. Clonal diversity was possibly underestimated, and white British individuals and females predominated among donors. Two AZD1222 doses significantly raised spike-specific TCR breadth and depth over controls.

TCRdb's table, derived via immunoSEQ multiplex PCR, lists solely in-frame clones and lacks some. The sample contains 100,000 or so clones, about 91% of which appear only once. CDR1 KGHDR and CDR2 SFDVKD come from the germline V gene. The CDR3 is 20 amino acids. V was pared by 4 bases and J by 0 bases, with 9 bases of the junction left unmatched. The chain joins TRBV24-1 to TRBJ2-6; 12 nucleotides agree with TRBD2. This specimen consisted of peripheral blood, obtained 28 days after the second AZD1222 dose. The origin of this receptor is an adult who received the AZD1222 COVID-19 vaccine. Here the CDR3 reads CATSEKSGTSGFSGANVLTF. DNA for the CDR3: TGTGCCACCAGTGAGAAATCCGGGACTAGCGGGTTCTCTGGGGCCAACGTCCTGACTTTC.